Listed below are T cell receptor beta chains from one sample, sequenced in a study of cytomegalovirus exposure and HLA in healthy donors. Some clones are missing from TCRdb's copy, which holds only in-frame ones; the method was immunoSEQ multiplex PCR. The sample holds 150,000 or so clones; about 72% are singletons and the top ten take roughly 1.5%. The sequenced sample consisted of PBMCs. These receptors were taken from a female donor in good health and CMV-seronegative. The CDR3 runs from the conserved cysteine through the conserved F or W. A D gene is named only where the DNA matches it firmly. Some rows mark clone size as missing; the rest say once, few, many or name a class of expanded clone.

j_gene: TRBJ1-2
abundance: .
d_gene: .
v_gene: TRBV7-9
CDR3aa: CASSLDGTRGYGYTF
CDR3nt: TGTGCCAGCAGCTTAGACGGGACCAGGGGCTATGGCTACACCTTC

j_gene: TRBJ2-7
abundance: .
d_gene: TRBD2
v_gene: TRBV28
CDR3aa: CASSSGLAGPLVYEQYF
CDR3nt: TGTGCCAGCAGTTCAGGACTAGCGGGCCCGTTAGTCTACGAGCAGTACTTC

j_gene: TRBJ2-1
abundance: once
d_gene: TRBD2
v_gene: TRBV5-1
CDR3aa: CASGLAVSNEQFF
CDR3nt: TGCGCCAGCGGACTAGCGGTATCCAATGAGCAGTTCTTC

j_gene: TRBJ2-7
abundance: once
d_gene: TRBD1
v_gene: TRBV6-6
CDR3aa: CASSPGQGGTKQYF
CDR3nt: TGTGCCAGCAGTCCGGGACAGGGAGGAACAAAGCAGTACTTC

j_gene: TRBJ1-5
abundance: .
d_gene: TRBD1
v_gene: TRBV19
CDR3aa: CASSDRDLNQPQHF
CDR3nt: TGTGCCAGCAGTGACAGGGACCTCAATCAGCCCCAGCATTTT

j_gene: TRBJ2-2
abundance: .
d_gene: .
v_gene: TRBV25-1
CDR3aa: CASSESGDPGELFF
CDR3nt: TGTGCCAGCAGTGAATCAGGGGATCCCGGGGAGCTGTTTTTT

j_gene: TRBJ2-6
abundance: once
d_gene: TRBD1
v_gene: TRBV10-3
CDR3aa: CAISAPQGEASGANVLTF
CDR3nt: TGTGCCATCAGTGCGCCACAGGGGGAGGCCTCTGGGGCCAACGTCCTGACTTTC

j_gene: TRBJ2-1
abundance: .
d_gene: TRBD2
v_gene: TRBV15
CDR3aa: CATSRDILAGNNEQFF
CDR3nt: TGTGCCACCAGCAGAGATATCCTAGCGGGAAACAATGAGCAGTTCTTC

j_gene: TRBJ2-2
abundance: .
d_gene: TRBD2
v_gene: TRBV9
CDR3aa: CASSVGLAGTLTGELFF
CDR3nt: TGTGCCAGCAGCGTAGGGCTAGCGGGCACACTTACCGGGGAGCTGTTTTTT

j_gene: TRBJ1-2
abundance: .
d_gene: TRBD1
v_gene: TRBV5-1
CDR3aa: CASSAQGALGGYTF
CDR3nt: TGCGCCAGCAGCGCCCAGGGGGCGCTTGGAGGCTACACCTTC

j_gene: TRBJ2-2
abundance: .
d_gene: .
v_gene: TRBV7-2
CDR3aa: CASSLTRVHTGELFF
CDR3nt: TGTGCCAGCAGCTTAACCAGGGTGCACACCGGGGAGCTGTTTTTT

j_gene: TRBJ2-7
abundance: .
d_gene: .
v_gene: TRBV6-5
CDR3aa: CASSYSSQSVYEQYF
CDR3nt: TGTGCCAGCAGTTACTCTTCCCAGAGCGTCTACGAGCAGTACTTC

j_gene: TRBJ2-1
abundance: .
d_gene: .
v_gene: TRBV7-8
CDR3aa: CASSQSNEQFF
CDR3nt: TGTGCCAGCTCCCAGTCCAATGAGCAGTTCTTC

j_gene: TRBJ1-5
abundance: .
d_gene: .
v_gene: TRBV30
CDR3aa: CAWSVKGVRNQPQHF
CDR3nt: TGTGCCTGGAGTGTTAAGGGGGTGCGGAATCAGCCCCAGCATTTT

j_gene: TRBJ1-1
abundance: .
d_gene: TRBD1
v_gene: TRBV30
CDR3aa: CAWTQQGSTEAFF
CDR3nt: TGTGCCTGGACCCAACAGGGGAGCACTGAAGCTTTCTTT

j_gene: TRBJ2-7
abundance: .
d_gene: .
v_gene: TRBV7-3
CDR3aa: CASSTPLAGRNEQYF
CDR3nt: TGTGCCAGCAGCACGCCTTTGGCAGGGCGGAACGAGCAGTACTTC

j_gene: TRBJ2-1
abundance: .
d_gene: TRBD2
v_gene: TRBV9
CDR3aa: CASSVALAGTYNEQFF
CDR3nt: TGTGCCAGCAGCGTAGCGCTAGCGGGAACCTACAATGAGCAGTTCTTC

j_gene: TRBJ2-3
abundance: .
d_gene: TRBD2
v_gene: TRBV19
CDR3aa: CASTSGPADTQYF
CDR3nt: TGTGCCAGTACTAGCGGACCCGCAGATACGCAGTATTTT

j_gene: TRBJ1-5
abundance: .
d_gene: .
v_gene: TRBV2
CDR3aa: CASSKMDSPNQPQHF
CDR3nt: TGTGCCAGCAGTAAGATGGACAGCCCCAATCAGCCCCAGCATTTT

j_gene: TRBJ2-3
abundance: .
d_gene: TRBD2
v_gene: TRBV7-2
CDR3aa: CASSLLAGAADTQYF
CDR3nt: TGTGCCAGCAGCCTCTTAGCGGGAGCGGCAGATACGCAGTATTTT

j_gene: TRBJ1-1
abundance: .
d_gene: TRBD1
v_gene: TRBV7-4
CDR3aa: CASRGTGGEWITEAFF
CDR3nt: TGTGCCAGCAGGGGGACAGGGGGGGAATGGATCACTGAAGCTTTCTTT

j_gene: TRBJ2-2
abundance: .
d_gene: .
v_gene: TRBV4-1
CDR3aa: CASSQRVTGNTGELFF
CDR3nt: TGCGCCAGCAGCCAGAGAGTGACAGGGAACACCGGGGAGCTGTTTTTT

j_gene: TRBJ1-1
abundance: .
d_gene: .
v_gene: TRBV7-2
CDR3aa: CASSAGANTEAFF
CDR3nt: TGTGCCAGCAGCGCTGGGGCCAACACTGAAGCTTTCTTT

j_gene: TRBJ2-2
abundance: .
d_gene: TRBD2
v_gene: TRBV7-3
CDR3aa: CASSLWPLGLAVNTGELFF
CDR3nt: TGTGCCAGCAGCTTATGGCCTCTAGGACTAGCGGTCAACACCGGGGAGCTGTTTTTT

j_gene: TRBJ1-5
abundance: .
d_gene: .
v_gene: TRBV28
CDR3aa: CASTPTGSLYQPQHF
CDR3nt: TGTGCCAGCACCCCTACCGGGTCCCTTTATCAGCCCCAGCATTTT

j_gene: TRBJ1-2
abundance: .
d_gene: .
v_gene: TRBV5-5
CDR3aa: CASSYMDSQFLDYGYTF
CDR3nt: TGTGCCAGCAGCTACATGGACAGCCAGTTTTTGGACTATGGCTACACCTTC

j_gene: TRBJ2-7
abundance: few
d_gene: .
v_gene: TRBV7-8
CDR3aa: CASSLSRTEWGEQYF
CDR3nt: TGTGCCAGCAGCTTAAGTAGGACAGAGTGGGGAGAGCAGTACTTC

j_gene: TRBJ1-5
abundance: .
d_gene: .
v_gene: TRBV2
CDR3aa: CASNTQGSNQPQHF
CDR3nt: TGTGCCAGCAATACCCAGGGGAGCAATCAGCCCCAGCATTTT

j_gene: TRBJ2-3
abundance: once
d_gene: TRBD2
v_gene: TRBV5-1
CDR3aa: CASSPSGSKTDTQYF
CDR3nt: TGCGCCAGCAGCCCTAGCGGGAGTAAGACAGATACGCAGTATTTT

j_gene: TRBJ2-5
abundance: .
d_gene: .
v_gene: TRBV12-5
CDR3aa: CASGSEGETQYF
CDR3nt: TGTGCTAGTGGTTCCGAGGGAGAGACCCAGTACTTC

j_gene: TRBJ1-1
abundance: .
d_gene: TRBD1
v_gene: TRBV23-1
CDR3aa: CASSHPDREKTEAFF
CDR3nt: TGCGCCAGCAGTCATCCGGACAGGGAGAAGACTGAAGCTTTCTTT

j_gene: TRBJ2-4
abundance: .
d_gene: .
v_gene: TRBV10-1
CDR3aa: CASSDRQGAKNIQYF
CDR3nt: TGCGCCAGCAGTGACAGACAAGGAGCCAAAAACATTCAGTACTTC

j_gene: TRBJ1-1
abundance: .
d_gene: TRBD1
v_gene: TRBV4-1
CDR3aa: CASSQTGAAGTEAFF
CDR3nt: TGCGCCAGCAGCCAAACAGGGGCCGCGGGGACTGAAGCTTTCTTT

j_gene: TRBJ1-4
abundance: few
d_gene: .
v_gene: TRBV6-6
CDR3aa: CASSSRSEKLFF
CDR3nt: TGTGCCAGCAGTTCACGGAGTGAAAAACTGTTTTTT

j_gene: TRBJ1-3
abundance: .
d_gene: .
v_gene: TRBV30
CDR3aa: CAQLSGEGGNTIYF
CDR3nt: TGTGCCCAACTTTCGGGGGAAGGTGGAAACACCATATATTTT